Listed below are T cell receptor beta chains from one sample, sequenced in a study of cytomegalovirus exposure and HLA in healthy donors. The assay was immunoSEQ multiplex PCR, and TCRdb's table has in-frame clones only and misses some. The sample lists 190,000 or so clones, 75% to 85% occurring once. Sequencing used PBMCs. These receptors were collected from a girl aged 5 to 17 in good health and CMV-seropositive. CDR3s include the opening cysteine and the closing phenylalanine or tryptophan. The D gene is left open where the match is weak. Clone size is stated in some rows and not others, as once, few, many or a class when expanded.

D gene | J gene | V gene | CDR3 length | clone size | CDR3 protein | CDR3 DNA
- | TRBJ2-5 | TRBV29-1 | 10 | - | CSVAQETQYF | TGCAGCGTGGCACAAGAGACCCAGTACTTC
TRBD1 | TRBJ1-5 | TRBV7-9 | 14 | - | CASSSGQAGQPQHF | TGTGCCAGCAGCTCCGGACAGGCGGGGCAGCCCCAGCATTTT
TRBD2 | TRBJ2-5 | TRBV2 | 15 | - | CASRRLAGDQETQYF | TGTGCCAGCAGAAGACTAGCGGGGGACCAAGAGACCCAGTACTTC
- | TRBJ2-7 | TRBV2 | 15 | once | CASSDPRGYHYEQYF | TGTGCCAGCAGTGACCCCAGGGGATACCACTACGAGCAGTACTTC
- | TRBJ2-4 | TRBV13 | 16 | - | CASSFTTLIAKNIQYF | TGTGCCAGCAGCTTTACGACACTGATAGCCAAAAACATTCAGTACTTC
TRBD1 | TRBJ1-2 | TRBV2 | 15 | - | CASRTPGQGSNGYTF | TGTGCCAGCAGGACTCCGGGACAGGGTTCAAATGGCTACACCTTC
- | TRBJ1-2 | TRBV5-4 | 16 | - | CASSPGPGESYYGYTF | TGTGCCAGCAGCCCCGGGCCAGGGGAGTCCTACTATGGCTACACCTTC
TRBD1 | TRBJ1-6 | TRBV7-2 | 18 | few | CASSLETRRDSPTSPLHF | TGTGCCAGCAGCTTAGAAACTAGAAGGGACAGTCCTACTTCACCCCTCCACTTT
- | TRBJ2-7 | TRBV7-2 | 13 | - | CASSYTGSYEQYF | TGTGCCAGCAGTTATACAGGCTCCTACGAGCAGTACTTC
- | TRBJ1-6 | TRBV2 | 16 | - | CASKLSGGSYNSPLHF | TGTGCCAGCAAACTATCCGGGGGCTCCTATAATTCACCCCTCCACTTT
- | TRBJ2-7 | TRBV9 | 15 | - | CASSVDQGQGYEQYF | TGTGCCAGCAGCGTAGATCAAGGGCAGGGTTACGAGCAGTACTTC
- | TRBJ1-1 | TRBV11-3 | 13 | - | CASSFAGGTEAFF | TGTGCCAGCAGCTTTGCCGGGGGCACTGAAGCTTTCTTT
- | TRBJ2-3 | TRBV5-4 | 15 | few | CASSLETSSTDTQYF | TGTGCCAGCAGCTTGGAAACTTCTAGCACAGATACGCAGTATTTT
- | TRBJ1-4 | TRBV11-3 | 17 | once | CASFISVWALGNEKLFF | TGTGCCAGCTTCATCTCCGTCTGGGCCTTGGGTAATGAAAAACTGTTTTTT
TRBD1 | TRBJ1-5 | TRBV11-2 | 14 | - | CASSEDRARQPQHF | TGTGCCAGCAGCGAGGACAGGGCCCGTCAGCCCCAGCATTTT
TRBD1 | TRBJ1-2 | TRBV29-1 | 14 | few | CSGGPLDRGSGYTF | TGCAGCGGAGGTCCTTTGGACAGGGGAAGTGGCTACACCTTC
TRBD2 | TRBJ2-7 | TRBV6-4 | 19 | once | CASSGPLGTSGGPSYEQYF | TGTGCCAGCAGTGGGCCGCTGGGGACTAGCGGGGGCCCATCCTACGAGCAGTACTTC
TRBD1 | TRBJ2-7 | TRBV5-6 | 16 | - | CASSPLDRASSYEQYF | TGTGCCAGCAGCCCTCTGGACAGGGCGAGCTCCTACGAGCAGTACTTC
- | TRBJ2-7 | TRBV15 | 15 | - | CATSRAGGSSYEQYF | TGTGCCACCAGCAGAGCGGGGGGCAGCTCCTACGAGCAGTACTTC
- | TRBJ2-7 | TRBV25-1 | 13 | - | CASSEWEPYEQYF | TGTGCCAGCAGTGAATGGGAGCCCTACGAGCAGTACTTC
TRBD2 | TRBJ2-7 | TRBV27 | 17 | - | CASSLEGLAGLIYEQYF | TGTGCCAGCAGTTTAGAGGGACTAGCGGGGTTGATCTACGAGCAGTACTTC
TRBD1 | TRBJ1-6 | TRBV6-5 | 15 | - | CASSVTGADNSPLHF | TGTGCCAGCAGCGTTACAGGGGCGGATAATTCACCCCTCCACTTT
TRBD2 | TRBJ2-2 | TRBV4-3 | 16 | - | CASSQGLIAGGGELFF | TGCGCCAGCAGCCAAGGGTTAATAGCGGGGGGCGGGGAGCTGTTTTTT
- | TRBJ1-2 | TRBV12-5 | 14 | - | CASGPGRPNYGYTF | TGTGCTAGTGGCCCAGGGCGCCCTAACTATGGCTACACCTTC
- | TRBJ1-6 | TRBV14 | 13 | - | CASSPLPNSPLHF | TGTGCCAGCAGCCCCCTTCCTAATTCACCCCTCCACTTT